This TCR beta chain was observed in a study of T cells after yellow fever vaccination. Findings and caveats of the study: Booster samples showed a return of most primary-vaccination clones (almost 97% CD4, approximately 90% CD8). Peak timing came faster in the weaker secondary response, day 5 versus 15. Although most clonotypes did not, a small share appeared in both CD4 and CD8 compartments.

V was clipped by 5 bases and J by 8 bases; unmatched bases: 7. This CDR3 region has 15 residues. Germline V lookup: CDR1 MNHNS, CDR2 SASEGT. TCRdb independently ran MiXCR on the 5' RACE reads; one entry per CDR3 protein. The repertoire consists of approximately 600,000 distinct CDR3 sequences, with approximately 13% occurring once and the leading ten covering more than 12%. This clonotype was observed a handful of times. Its specificity is unknown. The clonotype originates from a man aged 30 to 45 who received the YFV17D yellow fever vaccine. This sequence joins TRBV6-1 and TRBJ2-1; 12 positions agree with TRBD2. Sample: PBMCs, taken on the day of the yellow fever booster vaccination. The CDR3 DNA follows: TGTGCCAGCAGTAGGACTAGCGGGATAGTCGATGAGCAGTTCTTC. Its protein product is CASSRTSGIVDEQFF.